The next 26 T cell receptor beta chains were all read from a single sample in a study of blood T cell repertoires in COVID-19. Produced via immunoSEQ multiplex PCR; TCRdb's table is partial and in-frame only. The table has around 290,000 clones, approximately 91% seen once. The material sequenced was PBMCs or T cells enriched from blood (not recorded which). The origin of the receptors is a woman aged 40 to 50 who had recovered from COVID-19.

This clone was detected once. The V and J genes are TRBV9 and TRBJ2-1; 7 bases line up with TRBD2. J lost 4 bases, V lost 2 bases, and 9 bases had no gene match. Germline V gives CDR1 SGDLS, CDR2 YYNGEE. CDR3 length: 16 residues. CDR3 residues: CASSVIETGGYNEQFF. In DNA, the CDR3 is TGTGCCAGCAGCGTTATAGAGACGGGAGGTTACAATGAGCAGTTCTTC.

The chain carries TRBV11-1 and TRBJ2-3; TRBD2 matches 10 bases. CDR1 SGHAT and CDR2 FQDESV come from the germline V gene (reference sequence). The CDR3 is 15 amino acids. V gave up 3 bases and J gave up 2 bases; unmatched junction bases: 2. CDR3 protein: CASSFSGRSTDTQYF. For the CDR3, the DNA is TGTGCCAGCAGCTTTAGCGGGAGGTCCACAGATACGCAGTATTTT.

The chain combines TRBV30 with TRBJ1-4; possible D gene TRBD1, 6 bases. This CDR3 region has 13 residues. Trimming removed 5 bases at V and 10 bases at J, with 17 bases between. Germline V gene data show CDR1 as GTSNPN and CDR2 as SVGIG (reference sequence). CDR3 coding DNA: TGTGCCTGGGGTGGGGGCATAGCAGGAAAACTGTTTTTT. Protein product: CAWGGGIAGKLFF.

The J gene is TRBJ2-7, the V gene TRBV6-5, with a possible D match to TRBD1 (6 bases). The CDR3 is made up of 13 amino acids. Germline V lookup: CDR1 MNHEY, CDR2 SVGAGI. V lost 6 bases to trimming and J lost 3 bases, with 12 bases between them. For the CDR3, the DNA is TGTGCCAGCAGCCGACAGGTGGACTACGAGCAGTACTTC. As protein: CASSRQVDYEQYF.

DNA for the CDR3: TGTGCCAGCAGCCTGCCAGGACAGGGAGGGATAGGGACCCAGTACTTC. It is translated as CASSLPGQGGIGTQYF. The chain is built from TRBV5-5 and TRBJ2-5, with a possible D match to TRBD1 (8 bases). Trimming stripped 4 bases from V and 7 bases from J, with 23 bases between. CDR1 SGHKS and CDR2 YYEKEE come from the germline V gene (reference sequence). The CDR3 sequence is 16 residues long.

This sequence joins TRBV7-2 and TRBJ2-3, with 12 bases matching TRBD2. The CDR3 extends over 16 amino acids. CDR1 and CDR2 from the germline V gene are SGHTA and FQGNSA. The V gene end was trimmed by 5 bases and the J gene end by 2 bases; junction bases not matched to a gene: 5. CDR3 DNA: TGTGCCAGCAGCGGCGGACTAGCGGGGATCACAGATACGCAGTATTTT. As protein: CASSGGLAGITDTQYF. The whole variable domain, filled in from reference TRBV7-2 and TRBJ2-3, reads GAGVSQSPSNKVTEKGKDVELRCDPISGHTALYWYRQSLGQGLEFLIYFQGNSAPDKSGLPSDRFSAERTGGSVSTLTIQRTQQEDSAVYLCASSGGLAGITDTQYFGPGTRLTVL.

The chain employs TRBV4-1 and TRBJ1-2; D is unresolved. Trimming cost V 0 bases and J 7 bases, with 15 bases left between them. CDR3 length equals 15 residues. The germline CDR1 and CDR2 sequences are MGHRA and YSYEKL. CDR3 nucleotides: TGCGCCAGCAGCCAAGAAACCCGGGATCCGGGTGGCTACACCTTC. It yields the protein CASSQETRDPGGYTF.

This clone was seen a single time. The CDR3 is CASSPSLAGYGTDTQYF. Written as DNA, the CDR3 is TGTGCCAGCTCACCCTCTCTAGCGGGGTATGGCACAGATACGCAGTATTTT. J is TRBJ2-3 and V is TRBV18; 9 bases are shared with TRBD2. This CDR3 is built from 17 residues. The germline V gene has CDR1 KGHSH and CDR2 LQKENI. The junction had 8 bases not matched to a gene; V was cut back by 3 bases and J by 1 base.

The genes are TRBV7-3 and TRBJ2-3; TRBD1 agrees at 8 bases. Germline trimming cut 5 bases from V and 5 bases from J; bases unmatched to any gene: 9. The length of the CDR3 is 15 residues. Germline lookup yields CDR1 SGHTA and CDR2 FQGTGA. In DNA form, the CDR3 reads TGTGCCAGCAGCATTCAGGGGGCAACGGGAGATACGCAGTATTTT. Its translation is CASSIQGATGDTQYF.

In this sample, this clone turned up once. The chain carries TRBV7-3 and TRBJ2-2; D is undetermined. V lost 0 bases and J lost 9, with 17 bases in between. CDR1 and CDR2 (germline): SGHTA, FQGTGA. The CDR3 loop spans 16 amino acids. The CDR3 sequence is CASSLTPPGSTRELFF. DNA of the CDR3: TGTGCCAGCAGCTTAACCCCCCCCGGTAGTACTAGGGAGCTGTTTTTT.

The chain employs TRBV11-2 and TRBJ1-3; TRBD1 might be the D (5 bases). V lost 7 bases to trimming and J lost 3 bases, with 13 bases between them. Germline CDR1 reads SGHAT; CDR2 reads FQNNGV. There are 14 residues in the CDR3. CDR3 DNA: TGTGCCAGCAACGATCAGGGACTTGGAAACACCATATATTTT. Its protein is CASNDQGLGNTIYF.

In this sample, this clone turned up a few times. V usage is TRBV19 and J usage is TRBJ1-5; 8 bases agree with TRBD1. With 5 bases clipped from V and 7 bases from J, the junction kept 4 bases outside the gene matches. The CDR3 length is 13 residues. CDR1 and CDR2 (germline): LNHDA, SQIVND (reference sequence). For the CDR3, the DNA is TGTGCCAGTAGTGTGCAGGGGGCACAGCCCCAGCATTTT. It translates to CASSVQGAQPQHF.

This rearrangement joins TRBV27 to TRBJ2-7; TRBD2 agrees at 15 bases. V lost 5 bases, J lost 5 bases, and 16 bases stayed unmatched. The CDR3 has 19 amino acids. Looked up from germline, CDR1 is MNHEY and CDR2 is SMNVEV (reference sequence). CDR3 loop: CASSQPPGLAGGRSHEQYF. DNA of the CDR3: TGTGCCAGCAGTCAGCCCCCGGGACTAGCGGGAGGCCGTTCACACGAGCAGTACTTC.

The J gene is TRBJ2-7, the V gene TRBV29-1; 7 positions match TRBD2. Germline CDR1 reads SQVTM; CDR2 reads ANQGSEA. After removal of 3 bases from V and 7 bases from J, the junction contained 9 bases not matched to a gene. CDR3 length: 13 residues. DNA of the CDR3: TGCAGCGTTGACAGCGGCGGGGGTAAGGAGCAGTACTTC. Translated, it gives CSVDSGGGKEQYF.

This sequence joins TRBV7-2 and TRBJ2-3; possible D gene TRBD2, 5 bases. Germline V gene data show CDR1 as SGHTA and CDR2 as FQGNSA. This CDR3 region has 16 residues. V was clipped by 5 bases and J by 0 bases, with 15 bases between them. CDR3: CASSPQIGLSTDTQYF. The CDR3 coding sequence is TGTGCCAGCAGCCCTCAGATCGGACTTAGCACAGATACGCAGTATTTT.

The rearrangement uses TRBV7-2 and TRBJ2-1; TRBD2 matches 16 bases. CDR1 is SGHTA, CDR2 FQGNSA, per germline. J lost 9 bases, V lost 5 bases, and 10 bases had no gene match. The CDR3 runs 17 residues. CDR3 region: CASSALPGLAGGREQFF. The CDR3 DNA follows: TGTGCCAGCAGCGCGCTACCGGGACTAGCGGGAGGGCGTGAGCAGTTCTTC.

This chain joins TRBV14 and TRBJ2-7; the match to TRBD1 covers 10 bases. The CDR3 is 16 amino acids. Germline V CDR1 and CDR2: SGHDN, FVKESK. J was trimmed by 5 bases and V by 3 bases; bases with no gene match: 10. CDR3 nucleotide sequence: TGTGCCAGCAGCCAGTTGACAGGGGGCGACTTCGACGAGCAGTACTTC. Protein: CASSQLTGGDFDEQYF.

Remarks on this clone: This sample includes further DNA sequences coding for the same CDR3. The V and J genes are TRBV18 and TRBJ1-2; no firm D call. With 3 bases removed from V and 8 bases from J, the gap between germline ends came to 10 bases. The CDR3 is 12 amino acids. Germline V CDR1 and CDR2: KGHSH, LQKENI. The CDR3 reads CASSPREGGYTF. The DNA for the CDR3 is TGTGCCAGCTCACCGCGGGAGGGCGGCTACACCTTC.

This clone was picked up one time. The J gene is TRBJ1-3, the V gene TRBV19; D may be TRBD1 (6 bases). V was shortened by 5 bases and J by 0 bases, with 14 bases between the two germline ends. The CDR3 length is 16 residues. Germline CDR1 is LNHDA and CDR2 is SQIVND (reference sequence). The CDR3 sequence is CASSVDRTYSGNTIYF. The CDR3 DNA follows: TGTGCCAGTAGTGTTGACAGGACTTACTCTGGAAACACCATATATTTT.

In its sample, this clone was seen once. The rearrangement joins TRBV29-1 to TRBJ1-1, with TRBD1 identical over 9 bases. The V and J ends lost 7 bases and 4 bases, in that order; junction bases with no gene match: 10. This CDR3 contains 14 residues. CDR1 is SQVTM, CDR2 ANQGSEA, per germline. CDR3 region: CSAIRDREVTEAFF. The CDR3 nucleotides read TGCAGCGCTATACGGGACAGGGAGGTCACTGAAGCTTTCTTT.

The CDR3 is CASSAWGSSSGNTIYF. The CDR3 nucleotides read TGTGCCAGCAGTGCATGGGGCAGTTCCTCTGGAAACACCATATATTTT. The chain has TRBV2 and TRBJ1-3; tentatively, D is TRBD1 (5 bases). Germline assignment: CDR1 SNHLY and CDR2 FYNNEI. CDR3 length: 16 amino acids. V lost 4 bases, J lost 0 bases, and 13 bases lay in between. Based on the CDR3 plus reference TRBV2 and TRBJ1-3, the full variable domain is EPEVTQTPSHQVTQMGQEVILRCVPISNHLYFYWYRQILGQKVEFLVSFYNNEISEKSEIFDDQFSVERPDGSNFTLKIRSTKLEDSAMYFCASSAWGSSSGNTIYFGEGSWLTVV.

V and J are TRBV9 and TRBJ2-4; no clear D. The CDR3 contains 14 residues. V lost 0 bases to trimming and J lost 0 bases, with 4 bases between them. The V gene's germline CDR1 is SGDLS and CDR2 YYNGEE. CDR3 DNA sequence: TGTGCCAGCAGCGTAGCAGGAGCCAAAAACATTCAGTACTTC. This gives the protein CASSVAGAKNIQYF.

This sequence joins TRBV9 and TRBJ2-1, with 8 bases lining up with TRBD2. This CDR3 has 14 amino acids. Germline V gene lookup returns CDR1 SGDLS and CDR2 YYNGEE. Germline trimming cut 5 bases from V and 7 bases from J; bases unmatched to any gene: 8. This CDR3 reads CASSRRGGQNEQFF. For the CDR3, the DNA is TGTGCCAGCAGTCGACGGGGGGGCCAAAATGAGCAGTTCTTC.

The chain combines TRBV25-1 with TRBJ1-2, with TRBD1 identical over 7 bases. The CDR3 consists of 15 residues. Trimming took 2 bases from V and 4 from J; bases not matched to a gene: 7. Germline assignment: CDR1 MGHDK and CDR2 SYGVNS. The CDR3 loop is CASSEPGTVSYGYTF. DNA for the CDR3: TGTGCCAGCAGTGAACCCGGGACAGTCTCCTATGGCTACACCTTC.

The V and J genes are TRBV6-1 and TRBJ2-1; 7 bases align to TRBD1. The V gene's germline CDR1 is MNHNS and CDR2 SASEGT. The CDR3 extends over 16 amino acids. J gave up 8 bases and V 0 bases, and 10 bases lay outside the gene matches. The chain's CDR3 is CASSEARYRGRDEQFF. The CDR3 nucleotides are TGTGCCAGCAGTGAAGCCAGGTACAGGGGCCGAGATGAGCAGTTCTTC.

This clone was seen just once. The CDR3 bases are TGTGCCAGCTCATCCGGACAGGCGCAAGCCGAGACCCAGTACTTC. Translating it yields CASSSGQAQAETQYF. This chain uses TRBV18 with TRBJ2-5; 7 bases agree with TRBD1. The CDR3 runs 15 residues. J gave up 5 bases and V 5 bases, and 11 bases lay outside the gene matches. Per the germline V gene, CDR1 is KGHSH and CDR2 is LQKENI.